This T cell receptor beta chain was profiled in a study of T cell repertoires in aging, cancer and after chemotherapy (dated by TCRdb to 2018 to 2020). Broadly, across the study: Donors were distributed across six age groups ranging from 30 or younger to 70 or older, with at least three individuals included per group. TCR repertoires from healthy donor controls were recorded over periods of several months to years and showed clear clonal overlap between repeated samplings. Around 10 million TCR reads were contained in the full dataset. To look at immunoaging and at how T cells reconstitute after chemotherapy, the study profiled TCR beta repertoires in peripheral blood from both healthy donors and cancer patients. A cohort of 200 to 250 cancer patients (94 with hematological and around 130 with solid cancers) was assembled, and approximately 99 healthy donors were included as a reference group. The paper as a whole reports these results and caveats: Compared with age-matched healthy donors, untreated patients with hematological or solid cancers had significantly lower TCR diversity and higher clonality in blood. According to the authors, the repertoire data do not permit conclusions about immunological memory after chemotherapy. In healthy donors, the drop in TCR diversity with age came mainly from a loss of richness, whereas in cancer patients a loss of evenness also played a part. An increase in median generation probability over the chemotherapy interval was observed in both cancer cohorts, suggesting that the repertoire was reconstituted through rebound thymic output.

Instead of sorted cells or RNA, genomic DNA extracted from peripheral blood served as the source for amplifying TCR beta rearrangements. Its CDR3 holds 15 amino acids, cysteine through phenylalanine. Only CDR3 DNA is held: 45 bases, read in frame from base 1. Unmatched junction bases come to 7, with V trimmed by 5 bases and J by 3 bases. Taken from the germline V gene (reference sequence), the CDR1 and CDR2 loops are LNHDA and SQIVND. This clonotype is characterized as medium-sized (0.01 to 0.1%). Its antigen remains undetermined. No base quality values were provided; no much bigger clone lies one nucleotide off. Rearranged TRB sequences spanning V, D and J segments were amplified in a multiplex touch-down PCR with a mixed TRB-A/B primer pool. Illumina adapters and sample indices were added to the amplicons in two consecutive PCR reactions performed with Phusion HS II polymerase. Amplicons were gel-purified using the NucleoSpin Gel and PCR Clean-up kit and were subsequently checked with Qubit and an Agilent 2100 Bioanalyzer. Sequencing of libraries was carried out on an Illumina MiSeq in 600-cycle, single-indexed, paired-end runs. The original pipeline was this. TRB sequences were processed with MiXCR versions 2.12 and 3.0.5. Each unique CDR3 nucleotide sequence was treated as one clone, and only productive sequences with two or more reads were kept. Repertoire metrics included Shannon diversity, evenness, clonality (one minus evenness), and alpha-parameterized diversity profiles from alpha 0 to 5. The IGoR algorithm was used to calculate generation probabilities of clones in the paired pre- and post-chemotherapy samples. TCRdb reanalyzed the raw reads on its own, using fastp at Q25 for trimming and MiXCR for clone calling, and kept in-frame beta chains. When rows share a CDR3 protein, they turn into one entry using the most common DNA and genes. These V and J calls derive from TCRdb rather than the authors' analysis. The sample yields 5,000 or so distinct CDR3 sequences; about 25% were counted once. The ten top clones hold roughly a sixth of the sample.

Sequenced input: blood. This receptor chain uses TRBV19 and TRBJ2-1, and 7 junctional nucleotides match TRBD1. The source is a human donor in good health. The CDR3 here reads CASSAPGGNYNEQFF. DNA sequence: TGTGCCAGTAGTGCTCCAGGGGGTAACTACAATGAGCAGTTCTTC.